This is a list of T cell receptor beta chains from one sample in a study of CD8 T cells in ankylosing spondylitis. TCRdb re-called the 5' RACE reads with MiXCR, one entry per CDR3 protein. The sample includes approximately 350,000 distinct CDR3 sequences, approximately 20% seen only once; the top ten take over 10%. Sample: blood, either unsorted or a sorted T cell fraction (not recorded which). The receptors originated from a male donor with ankylosing spondylitis or in good health (not recorded which). The CDR3 runs from the conserved cysteine through the conserved F or W. Not all rows give a size; the values are once, few, many and, for expanded clones, a class.

v_gene	abundance	j_gene	CDR3aa
TRBV2	-	TRBJ2-7	CASSDTPDSYEQYF
TRBV19	-	TRBJ2-1	CASSSLPGHLYNEQFF
TRBV12-3/TRBV12-4	-	TRBJ2-1	CASSWGRTSSYNEQFF
TRBV11-2	-	TRBJ2-5	CASSWGLEETQYF
TRBV24-1	-	TRBJ2-2	CATSDWPRDRETGELFF
TRBV7-9	-	TRBJ2-2	CASSYMNTGELFF
TRBV9	-	TRBJ2-5	CASSAGGATSRETQYF
TRBV3-1	-	TRBJ2-3	CASSQEGAEGDTQYF
TRBV2	-	TRBJ2-5	CANGGYQETQYF
TRBV12-3/TRBV12-4	few	TRBJ2-3	CASDHRPGLTTDTQYF
TRBV20-1	few	TRBJ1-2	CSAPSHRGHSYGYTF
TRBV5-1	-	TRBJ2-2	CASSWRSSLGELFF
TRBV20-1	few	TRBJ1-5	CSARASRLQPQHF
TRBV12-3/TRBV12-4	-	TRBJ2-7	CASSLSLLGGRHSYEQYF
TRBV7-7	-	TRBJ2-1	CASSYAPAGRLLSYNEQFF
TRBV6-5	few	TRBJ2-6	CASSYSVAGKSGANVLTF
TRBV30	many	TRBJ2-1	CAWTPPTSGRPSEQFF
TRBV5-1	-	TRBJ2-5	CASRRQRGLQETQYF
TRBV6-1	few	TRBJ2-7	CASSVGTDTSYEQYF
TRBV6-5	few	TRBJ2-5	CASSYSPGQQETQYF
TRBV12-3/TRBV12-4	-	TRBJ2-1	CASRGDRGGNEQFF
TRBV5-6	-	TRBJ2-1	CAISRTGYNEQFF
TRBV6-1	-	TRBJ2-5	CASSDPSGVIKTQYF
TRBV28	-	TRBJ2-5	CASSLPSAGGPGTETQYF
TRBV16	-	TRBJ2-1	CASSHQGFSKSDEQFF
TRBV4-1	-	TRBJ2-1	CASSENAGTGSEQFF
TRBV4-1	-	TRBJ2-7	CASSQDRGLIREQYF
TRBV6-2/TRBV6-3	-	TRBJ2-7	CASSYLQPSYEQYF
TRBV28	few	TRBJ2-5	CASSHKEWETQYF
TRBV6-1	few	TRBJ2-1	CASSGIGQGAPNEQFF
TRBV11-2	few	TRBJ2-5	CASSPPPGGLQETQYF
TRBV20-1	-	TRBJ2-1	CSAPAYPAVEQFF
TRBV12-3/TRBV12-4	-	TRBJ2-5	CASSLGWQETQYF
TRBV6-5	few	TRBJ1-1	CASSYGKLNTEAFF
TRBV29-1	-	TRBJ1-1	CSVLGGGEGEAFF
TRBV30	few	TRBJ1-6	CAWRGTGNSPLHF
TRBV27	few	TRBJ2-7	CASSLRGKGSYEQYF
TRBV11-2	few	TRBJ2-1	CASSLDPGAYNEQFF
TRBV7-9	-	TRBJ2-3	CASSFGTRMPDTQYF
TRBV20-1	-	TRBJ2-3	CSARAGLAGGTDTQYF
TRBV3-1	few	TRBJ2-7	CASSQEYRAGGYEQYF
TRBV6-1	-	TRBJ2-3	CASSDRGESDTQYF
TRBV6-5	few	TRBJ2-7	CASSYVQGSPEQYF
TRBV20-1	few	TRBJ1-1	CSANTLYADTEAFF
TRBV12-3/TRBV12-4	few	TRBJ2-7	CASSFRASSNEQYF
TRBV12-3/TRBV12-4	few	TRBJ2-1	CASSWGQVEQFF
TRBV6-1	-	TRBJ1-5	CASSQTGSQPQHF
TRBV12-3/TRBV12-4	-	TRBJ2-7	CASSFGQLLEQYF
TRBV15	-	TRBJ2-2	CATSRGGNTGELFF